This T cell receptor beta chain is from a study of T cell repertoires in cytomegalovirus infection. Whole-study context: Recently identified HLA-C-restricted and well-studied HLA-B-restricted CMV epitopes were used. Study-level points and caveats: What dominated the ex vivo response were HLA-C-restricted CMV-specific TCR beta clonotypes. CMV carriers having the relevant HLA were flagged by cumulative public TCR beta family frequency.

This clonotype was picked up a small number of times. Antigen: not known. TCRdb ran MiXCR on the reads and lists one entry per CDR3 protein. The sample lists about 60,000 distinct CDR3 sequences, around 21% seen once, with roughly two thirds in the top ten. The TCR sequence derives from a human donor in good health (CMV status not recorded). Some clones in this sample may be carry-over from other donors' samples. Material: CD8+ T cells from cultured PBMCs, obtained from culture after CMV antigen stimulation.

The CDR3 DNA reads TGTGCCAGCAGTTCCACGAAGTACGAGCAGTACTTC. This encodes CASSSTKYEQYF. The V call is TRBV6-6, the J call TRBJ2-7; no clear D. The germline V gene has CDR1 MNHNY and CDR2 SVGAGI (reference sequence). The CDR3 runs 12 residues. V shed 4 bases and J shed 4 bases, with 8 bases lying between them.